The present T cell receptor (beta chain) was sequenced within a study of T cells in Graves' hyperthyroidism and ophthalmopathy. The study's findings and limits: The model made its ophthalmopathy prediction, and onset followed a median approximately 6 months later. Within blood appeared most thyroid clonotypes that had expanded above 0.001.

Researchers amplified the TCR beta CDR3 regions from RNA transcripts. During a first-round RT-PCR of the TCR CDR3, the HTBI primer set was used. TCRdb fed the multiplex PCR reads into MiXCR, producing one record per CDR3 protein. This table holds around 600,000 distinct CDR3 sequences, 15% to 18% found once. A note on this clonotype: Its target is unknown.

This TCR came from a woman aged 30 to 39 with Graves' hyperthyroidism. Specimen: blood.

The CDR3 sequence: CASSSERTGGWGYTF. In DNA form, the CDR3 reads TGTGCCAGCAGCTCAGAAAGAACAGGGGGCTGGGGCTACACCTTC. The chain combines TRBV5-4 with TRBJ1-2; 9 bases align to TRBD1. After removal of 3 bases from V and 8 bases from J, the junction contained 11 bases not matched to a gene. The germline V gene encodes CDR1 SGHNT and CDR2 YYREEE (reference sequence). This CDR3 contains 15 residues.